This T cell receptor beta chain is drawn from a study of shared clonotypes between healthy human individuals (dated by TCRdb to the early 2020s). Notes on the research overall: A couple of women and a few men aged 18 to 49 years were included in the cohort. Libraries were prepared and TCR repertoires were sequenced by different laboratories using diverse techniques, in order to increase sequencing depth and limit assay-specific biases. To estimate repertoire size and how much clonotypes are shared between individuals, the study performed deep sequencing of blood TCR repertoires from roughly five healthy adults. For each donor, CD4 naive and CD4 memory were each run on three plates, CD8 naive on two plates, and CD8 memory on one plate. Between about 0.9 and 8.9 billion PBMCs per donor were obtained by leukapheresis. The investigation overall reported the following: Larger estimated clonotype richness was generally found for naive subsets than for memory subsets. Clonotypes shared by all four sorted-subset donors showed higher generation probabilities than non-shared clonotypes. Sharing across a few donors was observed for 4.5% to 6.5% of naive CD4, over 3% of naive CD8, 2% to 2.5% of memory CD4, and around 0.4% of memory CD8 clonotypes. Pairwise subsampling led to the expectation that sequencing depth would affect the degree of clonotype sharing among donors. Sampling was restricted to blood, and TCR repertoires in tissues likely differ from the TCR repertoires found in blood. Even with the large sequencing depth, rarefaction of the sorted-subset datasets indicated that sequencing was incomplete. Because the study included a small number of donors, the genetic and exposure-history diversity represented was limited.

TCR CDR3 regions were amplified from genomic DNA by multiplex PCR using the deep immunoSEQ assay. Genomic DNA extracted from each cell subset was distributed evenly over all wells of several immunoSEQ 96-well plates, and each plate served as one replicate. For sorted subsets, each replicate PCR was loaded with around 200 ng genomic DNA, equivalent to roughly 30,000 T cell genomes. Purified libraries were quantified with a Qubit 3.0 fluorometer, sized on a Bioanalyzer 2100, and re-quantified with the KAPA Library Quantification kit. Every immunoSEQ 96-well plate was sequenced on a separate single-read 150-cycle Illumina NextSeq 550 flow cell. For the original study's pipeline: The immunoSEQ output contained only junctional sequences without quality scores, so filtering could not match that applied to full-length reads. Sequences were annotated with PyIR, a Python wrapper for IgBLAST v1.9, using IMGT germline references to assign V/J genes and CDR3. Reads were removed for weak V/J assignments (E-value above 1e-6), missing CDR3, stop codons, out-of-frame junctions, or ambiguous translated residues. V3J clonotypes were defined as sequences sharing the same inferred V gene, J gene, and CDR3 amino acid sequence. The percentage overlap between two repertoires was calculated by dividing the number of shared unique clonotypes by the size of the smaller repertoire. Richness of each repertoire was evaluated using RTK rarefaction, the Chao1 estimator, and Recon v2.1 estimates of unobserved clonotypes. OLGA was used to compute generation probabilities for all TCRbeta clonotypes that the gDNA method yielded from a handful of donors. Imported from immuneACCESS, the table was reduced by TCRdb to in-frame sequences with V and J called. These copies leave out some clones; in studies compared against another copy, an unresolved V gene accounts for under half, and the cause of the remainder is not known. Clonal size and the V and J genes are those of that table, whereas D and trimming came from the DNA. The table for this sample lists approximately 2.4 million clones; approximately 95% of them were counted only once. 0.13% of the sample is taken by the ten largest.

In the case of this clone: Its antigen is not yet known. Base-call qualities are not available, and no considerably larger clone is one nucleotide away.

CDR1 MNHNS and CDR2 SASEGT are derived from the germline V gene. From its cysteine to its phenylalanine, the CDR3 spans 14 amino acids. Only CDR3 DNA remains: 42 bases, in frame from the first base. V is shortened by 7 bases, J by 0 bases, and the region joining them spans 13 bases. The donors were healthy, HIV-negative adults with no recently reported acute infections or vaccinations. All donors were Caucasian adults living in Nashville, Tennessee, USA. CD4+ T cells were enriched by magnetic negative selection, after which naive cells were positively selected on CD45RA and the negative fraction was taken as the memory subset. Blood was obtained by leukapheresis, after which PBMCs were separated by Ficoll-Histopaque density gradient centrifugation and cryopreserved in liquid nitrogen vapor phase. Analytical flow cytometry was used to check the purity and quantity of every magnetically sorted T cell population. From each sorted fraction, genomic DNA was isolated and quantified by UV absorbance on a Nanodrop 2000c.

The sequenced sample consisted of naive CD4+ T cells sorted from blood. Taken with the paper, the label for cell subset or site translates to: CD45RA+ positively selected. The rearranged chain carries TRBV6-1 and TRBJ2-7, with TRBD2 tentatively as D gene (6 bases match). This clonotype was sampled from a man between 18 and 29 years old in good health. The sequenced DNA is TGTGCCAGCACCCGGTCGGGAGACTCCTACGAGCAGTACTTC. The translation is CASTRSGDSYEQYF.